This TCR beta chain was observed in a study of vaccination and CD4 T cells after COVID-19. Study as a whole: Collection of post-COVID samples occurred a median around 91 days after diagnosis, spanning a range of 35 to 161.

Time point: late sampling 161 to 241 days after vaccination in a few convalescent patients. Sample treatment: roughly 11-day PBMC culture with coronavirus spike peptide pools or control peptides (ViraFEST assay). ViraFEST relied on peptide pools to expand antigen-specific T cells; the TCRs were sequenced afterward. The CDR3 length is 13 residues. V gave up 3 bases and J gave up 9 bases; unmatched junction bases: 6. In germline, CDR1 is SGHTA, CDR2 FQGNSA. Cultured CD4+ T-cell DNA underwent Oncomine TCR Beta short-read sequencing. A single record per CDR3 protein comes from TCRdb applying MiXCR to the PCR reads. The repertoire holds roughly 20,000 distinct CDR3 sequences, with just over 50% as singletons. Details on this clonotype: The antigen is undetermined.

The sequence derives from a human donor who had recovered from COVID-19. This chain joins TRBV7-2 and TRBJ2-5; 8 positions agree with TRBD2. The source material was CD4+ T cells from blood, cultured in vitro, sampled about 7 months after SARS-CoV-2 vaccination. The CDR3 sequence: CASSFIGGASQYF. CDR3 nucleotide sequence: TGTGCCAGCAGCTTTATCGGGGGGGCGTCCCAGTACTTC.